The rows below give T cell receptor beta chains drawn from one sample of a study of cytomegalovirus exposure and HLA in healthy donors. Measured with immunoSEQ multiplex PCR; TCRdb has only the in-frame clones, and not every one. The table records over 110,000 clones, around nine tenths of them present only once. Sequenced: PBMCs. These receptors came from a man between 18 and 35 years old in good health and CMV-seropositive. Each CDR3 is given without its conserved first and last residue. Size is stated for part of the rows, as once, few or many counts, or as a class when the clone is expanded.

TRBV27	-	12	TRBJ2-7	ASSMRGSSYEQY
TRBV13	-	14	TRBJ2-1	ASSTERLAGINEQF
TRBV5-8	-	13	TRBJ2-1	ASSPSGSSYNEQF
TRBV19	-	12	TRBJ1-2	ASIGTGVNYGYT
TRBV30	-	13	TRBJ1-5	AWKQGGNSNQPQH
TRBV5-1	-	12	TRBJ2-7	ASSPGSPNGEQY
TRBV5-1	-	13	TRBJ2-5	ASSLGTSGGETQY
TRBV6-5	-	14	TRBJ2-5	ASSYRQSHPLETQY
TRBV4-2	-	15	TRBJ2-7	ASSQDHRVPPSYEQY
TRBV5-6	once	13	TRBJ2-7	ASSWWTRLTYEQY
TRBV29-1	-	11	TRBJ1-5	SPLGQGVQPQH
TRBV2	-	11	TRBJ2-7	ASRTGQGSLGI
TRBV13	-	12	TRBJ1-1	ASSTGSGRTEAF
TRBV18	once	13	TRBJ2-3	ASSLEGQFTDTQY
TRBV18	few	13	TRBJ2-7	ASSPLRDRAYEQY
TRBV7-9	-	15	TRBJ2-3	ASSRRREGRSTDTQY
TRBV27	-	11	TRBJ1-1	ASSLIANTEAF
TRBV4-1	-	13	TRBJ2-1	ASSQLAGVGNEQF
TRBV14	-	11	TRBJ1-2	ASSQGQSYGYT
TRBV7-2	-	12	TRBJ1-2	ASSPRTGNYGYT
TRBV6-1	-	13	TRBJ1-1	ASSGKGTGLFEAF
TRBV5-1	-	12	TRBJ2-7	ASSHDRASYEQY
TRBV30	-	12	TRBJ2-1	ASDTSGTGNEQF
TRBV5-1	-	12	TRBJ1-2	ASSLETGGHGYT
TRBV5-1	-	14	TRBJ1-1	ASTLVEQGGNTEAF
TRBV5-5	-	13	TRBJ2-7	ASSFSLDSSYEQY
TRBV6-5	-	11	TRBJ1-4	ASRSGGGEKLF
TRBV5-8	-	13	TRBJ2-7	ASSWRTGPSYEQY
TRBV28	-	12	TRBJ2-5	ASSLRQGQETQY
TRBV2	-	12	TRBJ2-1	ATGEGREGNEQF
TRBV19	once	16	TRBJ1-4	ASSIGRRGGIANEKLF
TRBV19	-	11	TRBJ2-7	ASSLRGSYEQY
TRBV27	-	12	TRBJ2-7	ASSFGQGANEQY
TRBV28	few	17	TRBJ2-6	ASSFWRGPTDSGANVLT
TRBV2	-	13	TRBJ2-1	ASSESKDLENEQF
TRBV23-1	-	14	TRBJ1-5	ASSRVRGQKAQPQH
TRBV2	-	12	TRBJ1-4	ASKPGTGLEKLF
TRBV19	-	12	TRBJ1-5	ASSKGGYPGQGF
TRBV9	-	11	TRBJ2-1	ASSVVPRNEQF
TRBV6-5	-	14	TRBJ2-5	ASSLGARQFQETQY
TRBV6-1	-	10	TRBJ1-1	ASRPQDSKAF
TRBV5-1	few	12	TRBJ1-6	ASSLGQVNSPLH
TRBV29-1	once	12	TRBJ2-1	SVVVSGSGNEQF
TRBV10-3	-	12	TRBJ1-1	AFNRVMVNTEAF
TRBV9	-	11	TRBJ2-7	ASSVETGHEQY
TRBV2	-	12	TRBJ2-7	ASKLQREFDEQY
TRBV6-1	-	14	TRBJ1-5	ASSDRRQGALQPQH
TRBV28	-	13	TRBJ1-4	ASSPTNLGGEKLF
TRBV18	-	13	TRBJ2-1	ASSLSGTSYNEQF
TRBV19	-	13	TRBJ2-1	ASNLEGATYNEQF
TRBV14	-	13	TRBJ2-4	ASSAGETSKNIQY
TRBV10-3	-	12	TRBJ2-7	AISDRGQGYEQY
TRBV2	-	13	TRBJ1-1	ASSPWPRAGTEAF
TRBV7-9	-	11	TRBJ2-1	ASSLAPTNEQF
TRBV30	-	10	TRBJ1-2	AWSAQGDGYT
TRBV9	-	13	TRBJ2-7	ASSEGDRVSYEQY
TRBV6-5	-	13	TRBJ2-1	ASSYEGDRSFEQF
TRBV7-6	-	12	TRBJ1-1	ASSSNRGGTEAF
TRBV29-1	-	9	TRBJ1-1	SVEGETEAF
TRBV2	once	13	TRBJ2-1	ASSSDRGYFLEQF